One T cell receptor beta chain is described in this entry. What it recognizes is unknown. The sample comes from a study of monozygotic twins with inflammatory bowel disease. Study-wide results and limits: Against healthy co-twins, IBD patients had lower TCRbeta diversity (measured by inverse Simpson). T cell subtypes were not distinguishable in this analysis. Relative clonotype sharing with others was diminished in IBD patients versus healthy twins, particularly with disease activity.

Isolation of total RNA was performed on whole blood, with no prior T cell sorting. Following a re-call of the 5' RACE reads, TCRdb has one entry per CDR3 protein and lacks DNA. Its table lists just over 300,000 distinct CDR3 sequences. This sequence originates from a human donor with ulcerative colitis or Crohn's disease, or a healthy co-twin of an affected twin (not recorded which). The specimen was blood.

The CDR3 loop reads CSARVTATGTQYF. V and J are TRBV20-1 and TRBJ2-5. The CDR3 runs to 13 residues. CDR1 is DFQATT and CDR2 is SNEGSKA in the germline V gene (reference sequence).